This entry is about one TCR beta chain. Its antigen remains unknown. The sample originates from a study of CD8+ T cells in alopecia areata. Findings of the study overall: One nonresponder leaves baseline CD8+ expansion's link to response uncertain. It was lesional scalp, especially alopecia totalis/universalis, that showed higher clonality than normal scalp. Normal skin's resident alphabeta T cells are sequenced alongside lesional scalp T cells.

RNA was extracted and reverse transcribed into cDNA as the sequencing template. Some clones are missing from TCRdb's copy, which holds only in-frame ones; the method was immunoSEQ multiplex PCR. The repertoire includes 150,000 to 200,000 clones, approximately 52% of them detected once, and 16% sits in the top ten. Noted treatment: oral pan-JAK inhibitor, 5-10 mg twice daily. The trim removed 1 base at V and 5 bases at J, leaving 7 bases unmatched. The CDR3 is 15 residues long. The V gene's germline CDR1 is KGHSH and CDR2 LQKENI. V gene TRBV18 combines with J gene TRBJ2-7, with TRBD1 matching over 8 bases. The origin of this receptor is a human donor with alopecia areata. The specimen comprised CD4+ T cells sorted from blood, sampled between weeks 55 and 65, from a patient treated with tofacitinib. CDR3: CASSPRQGARDEQYF. The CDR3 nucleotides are TGTGCCAGCTCACCACGGCAGGGGGCTAGGGACGAGCAGTACTTC.